A selection of T cell receptor beta chains follows, all from one sample in a study of long-term antiretroviral therapy in people with HIV. Clones were read by immunoSEQ multiplex PCR, and TCRdb kept only the in-frame ones, dropping some. Of about 24,000 clones listed, roughly 83% are singletons. Material: unsorted PBMCs, obtained 0.7 years before starting antiretroviral therapy. Source of these receptors: a man aged 25 to 45 with HIV. Each CDR3 is given without its conserved first and last residue. The order of the fields is clone size, J gene, V gene, D gene, CDR3 protein. The D gene is left open where the match is weak. The size field is filled for only some rows; it gives once, few, many or a size class.

clone size: -
J gene: TRBJ2-1
V gene: TRBV6-4
D gene: TRBD2
CDR3 protein: ASSEAGGPNEQF

clone size: -
J gene: TRBJ1-5
V gene: TRBV10-1
D gene: -
CDR3 protein: ARTPQGNSNQPQH

clone size: -
J gene: TRBJ2-5
V gene: TRBV5-1
D gene: -
CDR3 protein: ASSLNRNLISETQY

clone size: -
J gene: TRBJ2-5
V gene: TRBV5-1
D gene: TRBD1
CDR3 protein: ASSPDRGETQY

clone size: -
J gene: TRBJ1-2
V gene: TRBV4-3
D gene: -
CDR3 protein: ASSPRTEDYGYT

clone size: -
J gene: TRBJ2-7
V gene: TRBV7-2
D gene: TRBD2
CDR3 protein: ASSLVGAGGGSYEQY

clone size: -
J gene: TRBJ1-6
V gene: TRBV5-1
D gene: -
CDR3 protein: ASSGTWDKDSPLH

clone size: -
J gene: TRBJ2-7
V gene: TRBV29-1
D gene: TRBD2
CDR3 protein: GVEGLGPWEEQY

clone size: few
J gene: TRBJ1-2
V gene: TRBV18
D gene: TRBD1
CDR3 protein: ASSPLETGGLIYT

clone size: -
J gene: TRBJ2-7
V gene: TRBV5-1
D gene: TRBD1
CDR3 protein: ASSPNRGSSYEQY

clone size: -
J gene: TRBJ1-1
V gene: TRBV14
D gene: -
CDR3 protein: ASSHRLQQRGTEAF

clone size: -
J gene: TRBJ1-5
V gene: TRBV30
D gene: -
CDR3 protein: AWSVGDNQPQH

clone size: -
J gene: TRBJ1-2
V gene: TRBV5-4
D gene: TRBD1
CDR3 protein: ASSAGTGTNYGYT

clone size: -
J gene: TRBJ2-7
V gene: TRBV7-6
D gene: -
CDR3 protein: ASSLYTDGSYEQY

clone size: -
J gene: TRBJ2-7
V gene: TRBV28
D gene: TRBD1
CDR3 protein: ASRMDRGPHYEQY

clone size: -
J gene: TRBJ1-2
V gene: TRBV7-2
D gene: -
CDR3 protein: ASRGGAGANYGYT

clone size: -
J gene: TRBJ1-2
V gene: TRBV2
D gene: TRBD1
CDR3 protein: ASSESTGSYGYT

clone size: once
J gene: TRBJ2-1
V gene: TRBV9
D gene: -
CDR3 protein: ASNERGDTSSYNEQF

clone size: -
J gene: TRBJ1-5
V gene: TRBV28
D gene: -
CDR3 protein: ASSTRGSAQPQH

clone size: -
J gene: TRBJ2-7
V gene: TRBV7-6
D gene: TRBD2
CDR3 protein: ASSSWEGEQY

clone size: -
J gene: TRBJ2-5
V gene: TRBV6-6
D gene: TRBD1
CDR3 protein: ASSYRSGGEETQY

clone size: -
J gene: TRBJ1-5
V gene: TRBV4-3
D gene: -
CDR3 protein: ASSQERQLMGRPQH

clone size: -
J gene: TRBJ2-1
V gene: TRBV28
D gene: TRBD2
CDR3 protein: ASKAGDSYNEQF

clone size: -
J gene: TRBJ2-3
V gene: TRBV30
D gene: TRBD2
CDR3 protein: AWSTSVLSTDTQY

clone size: -
J gene: TRBJ2-1
V gene: TRBV19
D gene: TRBD1
CDR3 protein: ASSLDRVNEQF

clone size: -
J gene: TRBJ1-6
V gene: TRBV30
D gene: -
CDR3 protein: AWKAQNSPLH

clone size: -
J gene: TRBJ2-1
V gene: TRBV5-4
D gene: -
CDR3 protein: ASSFPGAVLSYNEQF

clone size: -
J gene: TRBJ2-5
V gene: TRBV6-1
D gene: -
CDR3 protein: ASSETPGQETQY

clone size: -
J gene: TRBJ1-3
V gene: TRBV12-2
D gene: -
CDR3 protein: ASRSGVVGNTIY

clone size: once
J gene: TRBJ1-4
V gene: TRBV14
D gene: -
CDR3 protein: ASAGGREKLF

clone size: few
J gene: TRBJ2-1
V gene: TRBV27
D gene: TRBD2
CDR3 protein: ASSLWPGGPGNEQF